Below, 17 T cell receptor beta chains from the same sample are listed, as sequenced in a study of regulatory T cells in long-lasting Graves disease. As for time point: persistent/refractory GD, antithyroid drugs over 5 years with positive TRAb. TCR sequences were obtained from RNA taken from PBMCs. Researchers made TCR beta libraries by using iRepertoire HTBI primers and running Arm-PCR on CDR3 regions. TCRdb recomputed calls from the multiplex PCR reads with MiXCR, one row per CDR3 protein. The repertoire holds about 470,000 distinct CDR3 sequences, with around 21% as singletons. The sample consisted of peripheral blood mononuclear cells (PBMCs), taken when the disease was refractory, from a patient treated with antithyroid drugs. The receptors come from a female donor with Graves disease.

This clonotype was picked up a small number of times. The rearrangement links TRBV6-5 to TRBJ1-2, with D maybe TRBD1 (6 bases). V was pared by 7 bases and J by 4 bases, with 22 bases between. The CDR3 runs 16 residues. In germline, CDR1 is MNHEY, CDR2 SVGAGI. In DNA form, the CDR3 reads TGTGCCAGCACCTACTCCGGGACATCTCATTTCTATGGCTACACCTTC. Amino acid sequence: CASTYSGTSHFYGYTF.

This chain connects TRBV20-1 to TRBJ2-7, with unresolved D. The germline V gene has CDR1 DFQATT and CDR2 SNEGSKA (reference sequence). The CDR3 is 11 amino acids. The germline V and J ends were trimmed by 0 bases and 3 bases, with 3 bases remaining between them. The CDR3 region has the DNA TGCAGTGCTAGAGATTACTACGAGCAGTACTTC. This codes for CSARDYYEQYF.

V and J are TRBV6-1 and TRBJ1-1; D may be TRBD1 (5 bases). Germline CDR1 reads MNHNS; CDR2 reads SASEGT. The CDR3 consists of 13 residues. V lost 6 bases and J lost 6, with 14 bases in between. In nucleotides, the CDR3 is TGTGCCAGCAGGCTGGGGGGTTGGTCTGAAGCTTTCTTT. This codes for CASRLGGWSEAFF.

This clonotype occurred a few times. The chain joins TRBV7-3 to TRBJ2-7, with 14 bases lining up with TRBD2. This CDR3 comprises 19 residues. CDR1 is SGHTA, CDR2 FQGTGA, per germline. The J segment lost 3 bases and the V segment lost 4 bases, leaving 14 bases of the junction unmatched. The CDR3 DNA reads as TGTGCCAGCAGCTCTTCCGGGACTAGCGGGAGTAAGTGGTGCTACGAGCAGTACTTC. This sequence encodes CASSSSGTSGSKWCYEQYF. The variable domain in full, with the rest retrieved from reference TRBV7-3 and TRBJ2-7, is GAGVSQTPSNKVTEKGKYVELRCDPISGHTALYWYRQSLGQGPEFLIYFQGTGAADDSGLPNDRFFAVRPEGSVSTLKIQRTERGDSAVYLCASSSSGTSGSKWCYEQYFGPGTRLTVT.

V usage is TRBV19 and J usage is TRBJ2-7, with 12 bases that match TRBD1. CDR1 and CDR2 from the germline V gene are LNHDA and SQIVND (reference sequence). J was trimmed by 2 bases and V by 5 bases; bases with no gene match: 4. The CDR3 is 15 residues long. The DNA of the CDR3 is TGTGCCAGTAGTCCCGGGACAGGGGGCGCCTACGAGCAGTACTTC. This encodes CASSPGTGGAYEQYF.

This chain links TRBV6-1 with TRBJ2-1; tentatively, D is TRBD1 or TRBD2 (9 bases each). The CDR3 totals 15 residues. CDR1 and CDR2 (germline): MNHNS, SASEGT. Trimming left V 7 bases short and J 4 bases short, with 17 bases between. The CDR3, as DNA: TGTGCCAGCACTAGCGGGACAGGGATTTACAATGAGCAGTTCTTC. This translates into CASTSGTGIYNEQFF.

DNA for the CDR3: TGTGCCAGCAGCGTAGACGGTAGCGGGAGGTACGAGCAGTACTTC. Amino acid sequence: CASSVDGSGRYEQYF. The chain combines TRBV9 with TRBJ2-7; 10 bases agree with TRBD2. The junction had 4 bases not matched to a gene; V was cut back by 0 bases and J by 4 bases. The CDR3 contains 15 residues. Germline CDR1 is SGDLS and CDR2 is YYNGEE.

The chain carries TRBV7-6 and TRBJ2-2, with TRBD1 matching 10 bases. The CDR3 has 15 amino acids. In germline, CDR1 is SGHVS, CDR2 FNYEAQ. J was trimmed by 6 bases and V by 4 bases; bases with no gene match: 5. The CDR3 DNA reads TGTGCCAGCAGCTCCGGGACAGGGGAGGCCGGGGAGCTGTTTTTT. Encoded protein: CASSSGTGEAGELFF.

The J gene is TRBJ2-5, the V gene TRBV3-1, with D tentatively TRBD1 or TRBD2 (5 bases each). Deletions cut 6 bases from V and 5 bases from J, with 16 bases between. The CDR3 is made up of 14 amino acids. The germline V gene has CDR1 LGHDT and CDR2 YNNKEL (reference sequence). CDR3 amino acids: CASSHLGVGETQYF. The DNA of the CDR3 is TGTGCCAGCAGTCATTTGGGGGTAGGGGAGACCCAGTACTTC.

This clonotype was seen a few times. The chain combines TRBV6-2 or TRBV6-3 with TRBJ2-7; D is undetermined. CDR3 length: 12 residues. With 2 bases removed from V and 5 bases from J, the gap between germline ends came to 7 bases. Germline assignment: CDR1 MNHEY and CDR2 SVGEGT. CDR3 nucleotides: TGTGCCAGCAGTTACCTTAAAGACGAGCAGTACTTC. It codes for CASSYLKDEQYF.

There are a few counts of this clonotype. This chain uses TRBV24-1 with TRBJ2-7; D might be TRBD1 (6 bases). Per germline, CDR1 KGHDR and CDR2 SFDVKD. Trimming pared 5 bases from V and 7 bases from J, leaving 14 bases between. CDR3 length: 13 residues. Written as DNA, the CDR3 is TGTGCCACCAGTGCGAACATAAGGGGGGAGCAGTACTTC. It is translated as CATSANIRGEQYF.

This clonotype has a count of ten or more. The V call is TRBV6-1, the J call TRBJ2-5; D is ambiguous. The CDR3 loop spans 13 amino acids. Germline assignment: CDR1 MNHNS and CDR2 SASEGT. Trimming took 9 bases from V and 1 from J, leaving 12 bases between them. The CDR3, as DNA: TGTGCCAGTACGAGCGACGTCCAAGAGACCCAGTACTTC. This sequence encodes CASTSDVQETQYF.

The chain recombines TRBV19 with TRBJ2-2; 9 positions agree with TRBD2. Germline CDR1 and CDR2: LNHDA and SQIVND (reference sequence). V shed 7 bases, J shed 1 base, and the junction held 7 bases outside the gene matches. The CDR3 is 16 amino acids. CDR3 coding DNA: TGTGCCAGTACCAAGCGGACTAGCGTGAACACCGGGGAGCTGTTTTTT. Protein: CASTKRTSVNTGELFF.

This clonotype occurred once. V gene TRBV10-3 combines with J gene TRBJ1-2; D is uncertain. The germline V and J ends were trimmed by 11 bases and 3 bases, with 13 bases remaining between them. This CDR3 spans 12 amino acids. Looked up from germline, CDR1 is ENHRY and CDR2 is SYGVKD. CDR3 sequence reads: CAATSTDYGYTF. The CDR3 nucleotides read TGTGCCGCGACATCGACTGACTATGGCTACACCTTC.

The rearrangement uses TRBV11-2 and TRBJ2-1; maybe TRBD1 (5 bases). This CDR3 is built from 14 residues. Germline lookup yields CDR1 SGHAT and CDR2 FQNNGV. Trimming took off 4 bases at V and 5 bases at J, with 12 bases between the two ends. The chain's CDR3 is CASSYENRNNEQFF. Written as DNA, the CDR3 is TGTGCCAGCAGCTATGAGAACAGGAACAATGAGCAGTTCTTC.

V usage is TRBV29-1 and J usage is TRBJ2-5, with 9 bases fitting TRBD1. The germline CDR1 and CDR2 sequences are SQVTM and ANQGSEA. Losses at the gene ends were 2 bases for V and 2 bases for J; bases not matched to a gene: 12. The CDR3 runs to 17 residues. This chain's CDR3 is CSVEFWSDRGRQETQYF. The DNA of the CDR3 is TGCAGCGTTGAATTTTGGAGCGACAGGGGGAGGCAAGAGACCCAGTACTTC.

The rearrangement uses TRBV19 and TRBJ2-7, with D maybe TRBD1 (5 bases). V gave up 5 bases and J gave up 3 bases, with 14 bases separating them. The CDR3 length is 14 residues. CDR1 LNHDA and CDR2 SQIVND come from the germline V gene (reference sequence). The CDR3, as DNA: TGTGCCAGTAGTCTTCAGGGTCAAGGCTACGAGCAGTACGTC. Protein: CASSLQGQGYEQYV.